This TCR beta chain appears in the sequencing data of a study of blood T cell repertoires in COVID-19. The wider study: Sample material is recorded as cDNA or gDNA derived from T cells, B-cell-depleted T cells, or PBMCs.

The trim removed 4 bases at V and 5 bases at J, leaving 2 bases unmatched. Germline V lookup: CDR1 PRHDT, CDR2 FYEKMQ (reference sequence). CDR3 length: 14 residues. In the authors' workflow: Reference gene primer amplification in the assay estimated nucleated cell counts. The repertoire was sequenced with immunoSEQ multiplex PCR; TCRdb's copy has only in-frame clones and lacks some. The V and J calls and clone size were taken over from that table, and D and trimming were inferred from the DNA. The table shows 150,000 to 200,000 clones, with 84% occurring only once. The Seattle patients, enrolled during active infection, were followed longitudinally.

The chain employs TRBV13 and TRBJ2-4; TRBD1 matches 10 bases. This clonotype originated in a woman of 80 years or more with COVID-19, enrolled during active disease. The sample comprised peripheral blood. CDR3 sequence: CASSWGTGENIQYF. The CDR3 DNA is TGTGCCAGCAGCTGGGGGACAGGGGAAAACATTCAGTACTTC.